Reported below is one T cell receptor beta chain. It has no known antigen specificity. Per-nucleotide qualities are absent, and no much larger clonotype sits a single base away. The donors belonged to the validation cohort of about 120 subjects, which was separate from the approximately 700-subject first cohort. These data come from a study of cytomegalovirus exposure and HLA in healthy donors (TCRdb year 2017). Context from the whole study: A later analysis indicated that the 120 or so validation repertoires were generated on the platform also employed for the 666 repertoires of the first cohort. The study aimed to test whether signatures of past pathogen exposure could be identified by cataloging public T cell receptors. Besides the first cohort of 550 to 750 subjects, a separate validation cohort made up of 120 different subjects was used. The study combined high-throughput TCR immunosequencing, statistical association of individual TCRs with disease status, and machine learning to predict cytomegalovirus infection status.

On the study overall, not on this receptor specifically: According to the authors, the approach could potentially be generalized to other disease states and immunological phenotypes. A later analysis lacked HLA typing for the validation cohort, so it scored co-occurrence in that cohort across all 110 or so repertoires. In a later analysis, TCRs clustered in the first cohort were found to also tend to co-occur in the approximately 110 validation repertoires, with 90% to 95% of cluster scores above 0. In vitro tests confirmed that a few of the cytomegalovirus-associated TCR beta chains recognize cytomegalovirus antigens. The study listed around 160 TCR beta chains as associated with cytomegalovirus. The classifier was reported to diagnose cytomegalovirus status with high specificity and sensitivity in both the original cohort and the validation cohort. Most TCR sequences were observed very rarely across donors, whereas some public TCRs were present in many individuals.

CDR1 and CDR2 are read off the germline V gene as SGDLS and YYNGEE. Measured from the cysteine to the phenylalanine, the CDR3 is 15 residues long. The kept DNA is CDR3 alone, 45 bases in frame from the first base. Germline trimming amounts to 2 bases on V and 1 base on J, with 2 as the count of junction bases outside the gene matches. Library construction relied on the immunoSEQ multiplex PCR assay. The original methods were these. To diagnose cytomegalovirus status from the catalog of TCR beta chain sequences, a statistical classification framework was built. What TCRdb holds here is the immuneACCESS table cut down to in-frame rearrangements. Part of the clones is not present; checked against another copy, under half of the missing clones reflect an unresolved V gene, and the others are unexplained. V and J calls and clone size are those listed in that table; D and trimming were worked out from the DNA. A total of some 200,000 clones appear in this sample, about 79% of them only once. The ten most abundant clones make up about an eighth of the sample.

The sequence came from a woman under 40 in good health and CMV-seropositive. Sequenced sample: PBMCs. This chain is built from TRBV9 and TRBJ2-1; TRBD1 lines up with 8 middle nucleotides. The CDR3 reads CASSVTGASYNEQFF. The DNA reads as follows: TGTGCCAGCAGCGTGACAGGGGCGTCCTACAATGAGCAGTTCTTC.